The clone carrying this T cell receptor (beta chain) was picked up a small number of times. Antigen: not known. The identical CDR3 is also encoded by other nucleotide sequences in the sample. CDR3 size: 14 residues. Trimming took off 1 base at V and 6 bases at J, with 9 bases between the two ends. CDR1 is SGHVS and CDR2 is FNYEAQ in the germline V gene. This table comes from immunoSEQ multiplex PCR, and its TCRdb copy is limited to in-frame clones, with some not included. The table lists more than 20,000 clones, roughly 85% of them singletons. The source of the sample is a study of graft-versus-host responses after intestinal transplantation. Study-wide results and caveats: Individuals carrying graft-donor T cell macrochimerism showed high graft-versus-host to host-versus-graft clonal ratios in allografts. Association was observed between peak circulating GvH clone levels and early post-transplant HvG declines.

This TCR came from a human patient who received an intestinal transplant, so some T cells may come from the graft donor. This sample comprised PBMCs, obtained around 29 days after intestinal transplant. The chain carries TRBV7-6 and TRBJ2-2; D is unresolved. The CDR3 DNA follows: TGTGCCAGCAGCTTAGAGGGTGGGGCCGGGGAGCTGTTTTTT. It translates to CASSLEGGAGELFF.